Listed here are 21 T cell receptor beta chains from one sample, sequenced in a study of shared clonotypes between healthy human individuals. Naive CD8 cells, CD45RO-negative and positively selected for CCR7, excluded terminally differentiated effector memory CD45RA+ cells. Sequenced by immunoSEQ multiplex PCR; TCRdb stores in-frame clones only, minus some. Altogether 660,000 or so clones are present, roughly 95% being singletons, with the ten largest covering less than 0.13%. Sequencing input: naive CD8+ T cells sorted from blood. Receptors originate from a woman younger than 45 in good health.

The gene calls are TRBV29-1 and TRBJ1-1, with D possibly TRBD1 on 6 matching bases. With 6 bases removed from V and 0 bases from J, the gap between germline ends came to 14 bases. Germline V gene data show CDR1 as SQVTM and CDR2 as ANQGSEA. This CDR3 has 14 amino acids. The CDR3 DNA is TGCAGCGTCGGGGGGCTGATCATGAACACTGAAGCTTTCTTT. Translated, it gives CSVGGLIMNTEAFF.

This clone was counted a single time. The chain links TRBV28 to TRBJ2-3; 7 bases fit TRBD2. CDR3 size: 13 residues. CDR1 MDHEN and CDR2 SYDVKM come from the germline V gene. V gave up 3 bases and J gave up 5 bases; unmatched junction bases: 2. The CDR3 DNA reads TGTGCCAGCAGTTTGGCGGGGGAAGATACGCAGTATTTT. It yields the protein CASSLAGEDTQYF.

The rearrangement links TRBV7-9 to TRBJ2-1, with 8 bases lining up with TRBD1. This CDR3 comprises 14 residues. Germline V lookup: CDR1 SEHNR, CDR2 FQNEAQ (reference sequence). After removal of 10 bases from V and 5 bases from J, the junction contained 10 bases not matched to a gene. CDR3 protein: CATFKTGVDNEQFF. In nucleotides, the CDR3 is TGTGCCACGTTCAAGACAGGGGTTGACAATGAGCAGTTCTTC.

This clone was found a few times. The chain employs TRBV10-1 and TRBJ2-2; D uncertain. The ends were cut back, 5 bases at V and 1 base at J, with 5 bases in the middle. The CDR3 runs to 13 residues. Germline V gives CDR1 WNHNN, CDR2 SYGVQD (reference sequence). The CDR3 region is CASSLVNTGELFF. The CDR3, as DNA: TGCGCCAGCAGTCTGGTGAACACCGGGGAGCTGTTTTTT.

The chain joins TRBV7-3 to TRBJ1-1; no clear D. The germline V gene encodes CDR1 SGHTA and CDR2 FQGTGA. Trimming removed 0 bases at V and 5 bases at J, with 13 bases between. This CDR3 contains 15 residues. The CDR3 protein is CASSLTGGYGTEAFF. CDR3 in DNA: TGTGCCAGCAGCTTAACAGGAGGGTATGGGACTGAAGCTTTCTTT.

The chain has TRBV4-1 and TRBJ2-4; D uncertain. V was trimmed by 0 bases and J by 2 bases, leaving 5 bases between them. The germline CDR1 and CDR2 sequences are MGHRA and YSYEKL. This CDR3 is 14 amino acids long. The CDR3 reads CASSQDRTKNIQYF. In nucleotides, the CDR3 is TGCGCCAGCAGCCAAGATCGTACCAAAAACATTCAGTACTTC.

Remarks on this clone: Other nucleotide sequences from this sample produce the same CDR3. The genes are TRBV7-9 and TRBJ1-5; tentative D call: TRBD1 (5 bases). CDR3 length: 12 residues. The germline CDR1 and CDR2 sequences are SEHNR and FQNEAQ (reference sequence). Trimming took off 5 bases at V and 7 bases at J, with 9 bases between the two ends. The CDR3 DNA is TGTGCCAGCAGCCTCGGGGGGCAGCCCCAGCATTTT. This codes for CASSLGGQPQHF.

This clone was recorded once. The V call is TRBV6-1, the J call TRBJ2-2; no firm D call. In germline, CDR1 is MNHNS, CDR2 SASEGT. V was cut by 6 bases and J by 4 bases, with 15 bases left in between. The CDR3 has 15 residues. The CDR3 nucleotides are TGTGCCAGCAGCGGGCTTCGGGCAGGCACCGGGGAGCTGTTTTTT. Translated: CASSGLRAGTGELFF.

This clone has only one observation. This sequence joins TRBV28 and TRBJ1-5; maybe TRBD1 (5 bases). Trimming cost V 4 bases and J 5 bases, with 18 bases left between them. The CDR3 totals 16 residues. Germline V gene lookup returns CDR1 MDHEN and CDR2 SYDVKM. CDR3 sequence reads: CASSSLLGDTDQPQHF. The CDR3 DNA is TGTGCCAGCAGTTCCCTATTAGGGGATACAGATCAGCCCCAGCATTTT.

The V gene is TRBV2, the J gene TRBJ2-2; 10 positions agree with TRBD2. The J segment lost 6 bases and the V segment lost 3 bases, leaving 7 bases of the junction unmatched. Germline V gene sequence: CDR1 SNHLY, CDR2 FYNNEI. The CDR3 is 16 amino acids. In nucleotides, the CDR3 is TGTGCCAGCAGTGATGACCTAGCGGGAGTCGCCGGGGAGCTGTTTTTT. Protein: CASSDDLAGVAGELFF.

This chain connects TRBV4-1 to TRBJ1-4; the D gene is possibly TRBD1 (6 bases). Trimming pared 4 bases from V and 8 bases from J, leaving 17 bases between. CDR1 is MGHRA, CDR2 YSYEKL, per germline. The CDR3 totals 15 residues. The CDR3 DNA reads TGCGCCAGCAGCCCGGGGTGGGGGGCTAGCGAAAAACTGTTTTTT. This encodes CASSPGWGASEKLFF.

The V and J genes are TRBV7-9 and TRBJ2-1; D perhaps matches TRBD2 (6 bases). This CDR3 is built from 13 residues. The V gene's germline CDR1 is SEHNR and CDR2 FQNEAQ (reference sequence). The V and J ends lost 8 bases and 6 bases respectively, with 14 bases between them. The CDR3 coding sequence is TGTGCCAGCGCGGACTACGCCGCCAATGAGCAGTTCTTC. Translation gives CASADYAANEQFF.

The chain uses TRBV15 and TRBJ1-1; D perhaps matches TRBD1 (5 bases). Per germline, CDR1 LNHNV and CDR2 YYDKDF (reference sequence). V dropped 2 bases and J dropped 7 bases, with 8 bases sitting between them. The CDR3 totals 12 residues. The CDR3 here is CATSRPGFEAFF. The CDR3 DNA sequence: TGTGCCACCAGCAGACCAGGGTTTGAAGCTTTCTTT.

This chain's CDR3 is CASSPSGRNEQFF. The CDR3 bases are TGTGCCAGCAGCCCGAGCGGGAGGAATGAGCAGTTCTTC. The V and J genes are TRBV7-9 and TRBJ2-1; 9 nucleotides match TRBD2. V dropped 5 bases and J dropped 7; count of bases not matched to a gene: 3. Germline CDR1 reads SEHNR; CDR2 reads FQNEAQ (reference sequence). The CDR3 covers 13 residues.

The V call is TRBV19, the J call TRBJ2-3; 10 bases match TRBD2. The V segment lost 1 base and the J segment 0 bases; nucleotides outside the gene matches: 4. The CDR3 sequence is 17 residues long. Germline V lookup: CDR1 LNHDA, CDR2 SQIVND (reference sequence). CDR3 region: CASSIGLAGVSTDTQYF. CDR3 coding DNA: TGTGCCAGTAGTATAGGGCTAGCGGGAGTGAGCACAGATACGCAGTATTTT. The full variable domain, rest sourced from reference TRBV19 and TRBJ2-3, is DGGITQSPKYLFRKEGQNVTLSCEQNLNHDAMYWYRQDPGQGLRLIYYSQIVNDFQKGDIAEGYSVSREKKESFPLTVTSAQKNPTAFYLCASSIGLAGVSTDTQYFGPGTRLTVL.

V usage is TRBV5-5 and J usage is TRBJ1-2; D is unresolved. The germline V and J ends were trimmed by 5 bases and 8 bases, with 16 bases remaining between them. CDR3 length equals 13 residues. Germline values: CDR1 SGHKS, CDR2 YYEKEE (reference sequence). CDR3 DNA sequence: TGTGCCAGCAGGCTGTCTGGGCTTGAGGGCTACACCTTC. It encodes CASRLSGLEGYTF.

This sequence joins TRBV28 and TRBJ2-1; TRBD2 aligns across 11 bases. V gave up 1 base and J gave up 1 base; unmatched junction bases: 3. The CDR3 contains 17 residues. Germline assignment: CDR1 MDHEN and CDR2 SYDVKM. CDR3 residues: CASSLSGLAVSYNEQFF. For the CDR3, the DNA is TGTGCCAGCAGTTTATCGGGACTAGCGGTTTCCTACAATGAGCAGTTCTTC.

This clone appeared once. The chain has TRBV7-9 and TRBJ2-7; D gene unclear. The CDR3 is 15 amino acids. V dropped 3 bases and J dropped 1 base, with 13 bases sitting between them. Germline V gives CDR1 SEHNR, CDR2 FQNEAQ (reference sequence). This chain's CDR3 is CASSFQTEISYEQYF. The DNA of the CDR3 is TGTGCCAGCAGCTTTCAGACTGAAATATCCTACGAGCAGTACTTC.

The chain combines TRBV19 with TRBJ1-5; maybe TRBD1 (6 bases). Deletions cut 6 bases from V and 4 bases from J, with 10 bases between. The CDR3 length is 13 residues. Germline V lookup: CDR1 LNHDA, CDR2 SQIVND (reference sequence). For the CDR3, the DNA is TGTGCCAGTAGACTAGGGGGAAATCAGCCCCAGCATTTT. This sequence encodes CASRLGGNQPQHF.

The V call is TRBV16, the J call TRBJ2-7, with D perhaps TRBD2 (7 bases). Germline V gene data show CDR1 as KGHSY and CDR2 as FQNENV. The CDR3 covers 16 residues. V shed 1 base and J shed 0 bases, with 13 bases lying between them. As DNA, the CDR3 is TGTGCCAGCAGCCAATGGCTAGCGGACAGCTCCTACGAGCAGTACTTC. This encodes CASSQWLADSSYEQYF.

The chain has TRBV7-9 and TRBJ2-4; D might be TRBD1 or TRBD2, each matching 5 bases. CDR1 is SEHNR, CDR2 FQNEAQ, per germline (reference sequence). Trimming removed 1 base at V and 2 bases at J, with 15 bases between. The CDR3 consists of 17 residues. CDR3 sequence reads: CASSLVDVVGPKNIQYF. As DNA, the CDR3 is TGTGCCAGCAGCTTAGTTGATGTAGTGGGACCCAAAAACATTCAGTACTTC.